Each of the 25 T cell receptor beta chains below was sequenced from the same sample in a study of OX40 agonist ivuxolimab in advanced cancers. Library preparation was by the immunoSEQ multiplex PCR assay. This immuneACCESS table, as held by TCRdb, lists in-frame sequences with V and J called but not all clones. Of the missing ones, under half trace to an unresolved V gene in checked studies; the others have no known cause. This sample comprises about 56,000 clones, 70% to 85% of them detected only once. The ten largest clones add up to under 4.5% of the sample. Sequencing used CD4+ or CD8+ T cells sorted from blood, obtained in a trial of the OX40 agonist ivuxolimab. These TCRs come from an adult with an advanced solid tumor such as melanoma, head and neck, liver or kidney cancer.

This clone is a singleton in its sample. The rearrangement uses TRBV7-2 and TRBJ1-5; 7 bases match TRBD1. Germline V gene sequence: CDR1 SGHTA, CDR2 FQGNSA. This CDR3 contains 14 residues. After removal of 5 bases from V and 5 bases from J, the junction contained 6 bases not matched to a gene. The CDR3 DNA follows: TGTGCCAGCAGCGCTACAGGGGCCCATCAGCCCCAGCATTTT. As protein: CASSATGAHQPQHF.

Comments on this clone: A read error may produce the germline difference seen at one junction end. This rearrangement joins TRBV10-3 to TRBJ2-1, with D tentatively TRBD1 or TRBD2 (5 bases each). Germline V gene data show CDR1 as ENHRY and CDR2 as SYGVKD. The CDR3 runs to 15 residues. The CDR3 sequence is CAIRESGPSYNEQFF. In DNA, the CDR3 is TGTGCCATCAGAGAGTCGGGGCCTTCCTACAATGAGCAGTTCTTC.

The J gene is TRBJ1-1, the V gene TRBV6-5; a weak D match, TRBD1 (6 bases). The V gene lost 2 bases and the J gene lost 3 bases, with 13 bases spanning the gap. Germline lookup yields CDR1 MNHEY and CDR2 SVGAGI. CDR3 size: 15 residues. CDR3 region: CASSYTRGADTEAFF. The CDR3 coding sequence is TGTGCCAGCAGTTACACCCGGGGGGCCGACACTGAAGCTTTCTTT.

Remarks on this clone: At one of its ends the junction is not consistent with the germline gene, which may arise from a read error. The CDR3 sequence is CASSQGAGGLGSPLHF. Written as DNA, the CDR3 is TGCGCCAGCAGCCAAGGGGCCGGGGGGCTAGGTTCACCCCTCCACTTT. The rearrangement joins TRBV7-2 to TRBJ1-6, with D possibly being TRBD1 (6 bases). The germline V gene has CDR1 SGHTA and CDR2 FQGNSA. The CDR3 is 16 amino acids.

This chain links TRBV4-1 with TRBJ2-7; the match to TRBD1 covers 8 bases. V lost 3 bases, J lost 2 bases, and 9 bases stayed unmatched. The CDR3 loop spans 16 amino acids. The germline V gene has CDR1 MGHRA and CDR2 YSYEKL. CDR3 DNA sequence: TGCGCCAGCAGCCATCTATCCGGGACAGGAGCCTACGAGCAGTACTTC. It translates to CASSHLSGTGAYEQYF.

V usage is TRBV9 and J usage is TRBJ1-2, with TRBD1 identical over 7 bases. The CDR3 runs to 13 residues. Trimming took 3 bases from V and 7 from J; bases not matched to a gene: 6. Germline loops: CDR1 SGDLS, CDR2 YYNGEE. CDR3 bases: TGTGCCAGCAGCGCTACAGGGGACAGTGGCTACACCTTC. Translated: CASSATGDSGYTF.

This clone was seen once. This sequence joins TRBV9 and TRBJ1-2; 8 bases agree with TRBD1. This CDR3 is 15 amino acids long. Germline values: CDR1 SGDLS, CDR2 YYNGEE. V trimming: 0 bases; J trimming: 3 bases; junction bases outside the gene matches: 4. The CDR3 protein is CASSVGQGRDYGYTF. CDR3 DNA sequence: TGTGCCAGCAGCGTAGGACAGGGGAGGGACTATGGCTACACCTTC. Drawing the rest from reference TRBV9 and TRBJ1-2, the complete variable domain is DSGVTQTPKHLITATGQRVTLRCSPRSGDLSVYWYQQSLDQGLQFLIQYYNGEERAKGNILERFSAQQFPDLHSELNLSSLELGDSALYFCASSVGQGRDYGYTFGSGTRLTVV.

V is TRBV21-1 and J is TRBJ1-5. TRBV21-1 is assigned pseudogene status. This CDR3 has 14 residues. CDR3 in amino acids: CASSDRQRDQPQHF. The DNA for the CDR3 is TGTGCCAGCAGCGACCGACAGAGGGATCAGCCCCAGCATTTT.

V usage is TRBV5-1 and J usage is TRBJ1-6, with D possibly TRBD1 on 5 matching bases. Germline V gene data show CDR1 as SGHRS and CDR2 as YFSETQ. There are 14 residues in the CDR3. V lost 0 bases and J 5 bases, leaving 6 bases between the germline ends. This CDR3 reads CASSLGQNNSPLHF. Here the CDR3 DNA reads TGCGCCAGCAGCTTGGGACAGAATAATTCACCCCTCCACTTT.

The genes are TRBV5-5 and TRBJ2-5; TRBD1 agrees at 9 bases. The CDR3 runs 17 residues. In germline, CDR1 is SGHKS, CDR2 YYEKEE (reference sequence). J lost 3 bases, V lost 2 bases, and 11 bases had no gene match. The CDR3: CASSFGWGQGGEETQYF. CDR3 nucleotide sequence: TGTGCCAGCAGCTTCGGGTGGGGACAGGGTGGGGAAGAGACCCAGTACTTC.

The V call is TRBV18, the J call TRBJ1-3; D is uncertain. With 3 bases removed from V and 4 bases from J, the gap between germline ends came to 10 bases. The CDR3 extends over 14 amino acids. Germline V lookup: CDR1 KGHSH, CDR2 LQKENI. CDR3 region: CASSPSGEGNTIYF. For the CDR3, the DNA is TGTGCCAGCTCACCCAGTGGTGAGGGAAACACCATATATTTT. The whole variable domain, remainder taken from reference TRBV18 and TRBJ1-3, is NAGVMQNPRHLVRRRGQEARLRCSPMKGHSHVYWYRQLPEEGLKFMVYLQKENIIDESGMPKERFSAEFPKEGPSILRIQQVVRGDSAAYFCASSPSGEGNTIYFGEGSWLTVV.

The V call is TRBV6-5, the J call TRBJ1-4; 7 nucleotides line up with TRBD1. Germline trimming cut 6 bases from V and 7 bases from J; bases unmatched to any gene: 8. Germline V gene data show CDR1 as MNHEY and CDR2 as SVGAGI. CDR3 size: 14 residues. Written as DNA, the CDR3 is TGTGCCAGCAGCCGAGGGGGCAGTGGTGAAAAACTGTTTTTT. Translation: CASSRGGSGEKLFF.

The V gene is TRBV5-5, the J gene TRBJ1-2; possible D gene TRBD1, 5 bases. The CDR3 is 13 amino acids. Trimming took 0 bases from V and 2 from J, leaving 5 bases between them. CDR1 is SGHKS and CDR2 is YYEKEE in the germline V gene (reference sequence). For the CDR3, the DNA is TGTGCCAGCAGCTTGGAGGGGAACTATGGCTACACCTTC. Translated: CASSLEGNYGYTF.

This rearrangement joins TRBV7-2 to TRBJ2-7, with 7 bases aligning to TRBD1. Germline V gene data show CDR1 as SGHTA and CDR2 as FQGNSA. This CDR3 contains 15 residues. V lost 5 bases, J lost 3 bases, and 10 bases stayed unmatched. CDR3 in amino acids: CASSPRQGRGYEQYF. The DNA of the CDR3 is TGTGCCAGCAGCCCCCGACAGGGCCGAGGCTACGAGCAGTACTTC.

The chain couples TRBV6-6 to TRBJ1-1; D not resolved. This CDR3 has 14 residues. Germline loops: CDR1 MNHNY, CDR2 SVGAGI (reference sequence). V lost 9 bases and J 6 bases, leaving 20 bases between the germline ends. The CDR3 loop reads CASRATVDRAEAFF. The CDR3, as DNA: TGTGCCAGTAGGGCCACAGTGGATCGCGCTGAAGCTTTCTTT.

This clone was observed a handful of times. V gene TRBV11-3 combines with J gene TRBJ2-1, with D maybe TRBD1 (6 bases). The CDR3 extends over 13 amino acids. Trimming took off 3 bases at V and 8 bases at J, with 11 bases between the two ends. Germline assignment: CDR1 SGHNT and CDR2 YENEEA. CDR3 loop: CASSLKQGDEQFF. CDR3 in DNA: TGTGCCAGCAGCTTGAAACAGGGTGATGAGCAGTTCTTC.

This chain connects TRBV27 to TRBJ1-1; D may be TRBD1 (5 bases). This CDR3 has 16 residues. Germline loops: CDR1 MNHEY, CDR2 SMNVEV (reference sequence). V was trimmed by 4 bases and J by 1 base, leaving 16 bases between them. CDR3 sequence (DNA): TGTGCCAGCAGTTATTCGAGTAGGCAGGGGAACACTGAAGCTTTCTTT. Protein: CASSYSSRQGNTEAFF.

J is TRBJ1-5 and V is TRBV28; TRBD1 aligns across 7 bases. The J segment lost 4 bases and the V segment lost 8 bases, leaving 8 bases of the junction unmatched. This CDR3 is 14 amino acids long. Germline CDR1 and CDR2: MDHEN and SYDVKM. The CDR3 reads CASVTGTANQPQHF. The CDR3 coding sequence is TGTGCCAGCGTAACCGGGACAGCGAATCAGCCCCAGCATTTT.

This clone appeared a single time. V is TRBV6-5 and J is TRBJ1-5; D remains unclear. Trimming pared 6 bases from V and 4 bases from J, leaving 13 bases between. The germline CDR1 and CDR2 sequences are MNHEY and SVGAGI. This CDR3 spans 14 amino acids. The CDR3: CASRGESANQPQHF. CDR3 in DNA: TGTGCCAGCAGAGGTGAGTCGGCTAATCAGCCCCAGCATTTT.

The chain has TRBV4-2 and TRBJ2-1, with TRBD2 matching 9 bases. The V and J ends lost 0 bases and 3 bases, in that order; junction bases with no gene match: 9. Germline V CDR1 and CDR2: LGHNA, YNFKEQ. This CDR3 has 18 amino acids. The CDR3 DNA reads as TGTGCCAGCAGCCAAGATCGCCTAGCGGGGCACTTCTACAATGAGCAGTTCTTC. It is translated as CASSQDRLAGHFYNEQFF.

The J gene is TRBJ1-2, the V gene TRBV19; perhaps TRBD1 as D (5 bases). Germline CDR1 and CDR2: LNHDA and SQIVND (reference sequence). Deletions cut 7 bases from V and 4 bases from J, with 13 bases between. CDR3 length equals 13 residues. CDR3 protein: CASTRTSGYGYTF. The CDR3 DNA reads as TGTGCCAGTACCCGGACATCGGGCTATGGCTACACCTTC.

With respect to this clone: Other DNA sequences within the sample encode an identical CDR3. The V gene is TRBV7-2, the J gene TRBJ1-5, with D perhaps matching TRBD1 (5 bases). CDR3 size: 16 residues. V lost 0 bases, J lost 2 bases, and 11 bases lay in between. CDR1 and CDR2 from the germline V gene are SGHTA and FQGNSA. The CDR3 spells CASSLASGTGNQPQHF. The DNA of the CDR3 is TGTGCCAGCAGCTTAGCTTCCGGGACTGGCAATCAGCCCCAGCATTTT.

The chain uses TRBV2 and TRBJ2-7; D call uncertain. Trimming left V 6 bases short and J 2 bases short, with 17 bases between. Germline values: CDR1 SNHLY, CDR2 FYNNEI. The CDR3 sequence is 15 residues long. CDR3 sequence: CASRDPVDAPYEQYF. For the CDR3, the DNA is TGTGCCAGCAGAGACCCGGTGGATGCTCCCTACGAGCAGTACTTC.

The chain uses TRBV12-5 and TRBJ2-6; 7 nucleotides align to TRBD2. This CDR3 region has 16 residues. J was trimmed by 4 bases and V by 0 bases; bases with no gene match: 3. Per germline, CDR1 LGHNT and CDR2 FRNRAP. The DNA for the CDR3 is TGTGCTAGTGGTTTGGTAGCGGGGTCCGGGGCCAACGTCCTGACTTTC. The encoded protein is CASGLVAGSGANVLTF.

The chain recombines TRBV5-1 with TRBJ2-1; 8 bases map to TRBD2. The CDR3 loop spans 14 amino acids. Trimming at V came to 2 bases and at J to 8 bases, leaving 6 bases not matched to a gene. Germline CDR1 reads SGHRS; CDR2 reads YFSETQ. CDR3 sequence: CASSFERENDEQFF. The CDR3 DNA reads as TGCGCCAGCAGCTTTGAGCGGGAGAACGATGAGCAGTTCTTC.